This entry describes one T cell receptor beta chain. V was pared by 0 bases and J by 3 bases, with 19 bases between. CDR3 length: 18 residues. Germline V gene sequence: CDR1 SGHRS, CDR2 YFSETQ. Original processing methods: Reference gene primer amplification in the assay estimated nucleated cell counts. Some clones are missing from TCRdb's copy, which holds only in-frame ones; the method was immunoSEQ multiplex PCR. V, J and clone size are those of that table, while D and trimming were read from the DNA. This repertoire shows about 250,000 clones, more than 70% found once; its top ten account for around 6%. This specimen comes from a study of blood T cell repertoires in COVID-19. Overall study context: COVID-19 samples collected from the United States, Italy and Spain covered acute and convalescent phases. T cells, B-cell-depleted T cells, or PBMCs provided the cDNA or gDNA that served as material.

Sequenced: peripheral blood. The chain uses TRBV5-1 and TRBJ2-1; D is perhaps TRBD2 (6 bases). This TCR came from a man older than 75 with acute or convalescent COVID-19. The CDR3 DNA reads as TGCGCCAGCAGCTTGGCCGGAGGAGGGTATCTTAGCTACAATGAGCAGTTCTTC. It yields the protein CASSLAGGGYLSYNEQFF.